The 3 T cell receptor beta chains below all came from one sample that was sequenced in a study of cytomegalovirus exposure and HLA in healthy donors. Primers for the PCR totalled 60 Vbeta and 13 Jbeta. Profiled with immunoSEQ multiplex PCR; TCRdb holds only in-frame clones, not every one. This sample carries 150,000 to 200,000 clones, 79% of them seen once, and the ten largest clones take about 4.6%. The specimen sequenced was PBMCs. The receptor source for this set is a woman younger than 45 in good health and CMV-seropositive.

This clone was seen only once. The chain uses TRBV7-9 and TRBJ2-7; 8 positions match TRBD1. Trimming at V came to 5 bases and at J to 2 bases, leaving 11 bases not matched to a gene. Looked up from germline, CDR1 is SEHNR and CDR2 is FQNEAQ (reference sequence). The CDR3 contains 16 residues. The CDR3: CASSPPRTGTPYEQYF. CDR3 coding DNA: TGTGCCAGCAGCCCCCCGCGGACAGGGACCCCCTACGAGCAGTACTTC.

The sample holds a few counts of this clone. The chain recombines TRBV2 with TRBJ2-2; 14 bases line up with TRBD2. The junction had 6 bases not matched to a gene; V was cut back by 5 bases and J by 7 bases. CDR3 length equals 16 residues. From germline, CDR1 is SNHLY and CDR2 FYNNEI. The chain's CDR3 is CASSPTSGRDGGELFF. The CDR3 bases are TGTGCCAGCAGTCCGACTAGCGGGAGGGATGGCGGGGAGCTGTTTTTT.

This sequence joins TRBV5-1 and TRBJ2-7; weak D call: TRBD2 (7 bases). Germline loops: CDR1 SGHRS, CDR2 YFSETQ. CDR3 length: 14 residues. Trimming stripped 4 bases from V and 6 bases from J, with 17 bases between. Written as DNA, the CDR3 is TGCGCCAGCAGCGCCCTTAAGGGGGGGGTCGAGCAGTACTTC. Translation gives CASSALKGGVEQYF.